This TCR beta chain was identified during a study of OX40 agonist ivuxolimab in advanced cancers. The assay was immunoSEQ multiplex PCR, and TCRdb's table has in-frame clones only and misses some. Among 60,000 to 85,000 clones listed, around 94% were seen once. The CDR3 length is 15 residues. Germline loops: CDR1 MNHEY, CDR2 SMNVEV (reference sequence). Trimming removed 5 bases from V and 6 bases from J; junction bases left unmatched: 3. The sequence derives from an adult with an advanced solid tumor such as melanoma, head and neck, liver or kidney cancer. The chain links TRBV27 to TRBJ2-1; TRBD2 matches at 14 bases. The sequencing used CD4+ or CD8+ T cells sorted from blood, collected in a trial of the OX40 agonist ivuxolimab. The CDR3 DNA is TGTGCCAGCAGTGTCGGGACTAGCGGGGGCAATGAGCAGTTCTTC. It yields the protein CASSVGTSGGNEQFF.